This TCR beta chain was sequenced for a study of spatial heterogeneity in lung cancer. Across the study: Detected beta-chain sequences consistently exceeded alpha-chain sequences. Mean representation of each unique TCR and UMI combination in the raw reads exceeded 9.5 occurrences.

TCRdb independently ran MiXCR on the 5' RACE reads; one entry per CDR3 protein. The sample lists about 25,000 distinct CDR3 sequences, 8.8% seen once, with about 8% in the top ten. Trimming removed 0 bases from V and 3 bases from J, with 11 bases in between. Looked up from germline, CDR1 is DFQATT and CDR2 is SNEGSKA (reference sequence). The CDR3 spans 15 residues. This clonotype came up many times. The antigen is unknown. As for time point: sample taken at primary tumor resection. In each case, whole RNA from tumor, nontumor lung or frozen PBMC was sequenced unsorted. Findings and caveats of the study: The numbers of ubiquitous and regional expanded TCRs correlated with ubiquitous and regional nonsynonymous mutations, respectively. Tracking of tumor mutation counts was seen in expanded intratumoral alpha and beta TCR counts.

The sample consisted of lung tumor tissue, taken at surgery. The receptor comes from a male donor with early-stage non-small cell lung cancer. The chain has TRBV20-1 and TRBJ2-2; D not resolved. CDR3: CSARDVGSHTGELFF. The CDR3 DNA sequence: TGCAGTGCTAGAGACGTGGGCTCACACACCGGGGAGCTGTTTTTT.